These 10 T cell receptor beta chains were sequenced from one sample in a study of blood T cell repertoires in COVID-19. TCRdb keeps only in-frame clones here, not all; method: immunoSEQ multiplex PCR. This table holds more than 300,000 clones, approximately 85% found once. What was sequenced was peripheral blood. All receptors come from a woman aged 45-65 years with acute or convalescent COVID-19.

The CDR3 spells CASSQDRSRQQYF. The CDR3 DNA sequence: TGCGCCAGCAGCCAAGATAGATCGAGGCAGCAGTACTTC. The rearrangement links TRBV4-3 to TRBJ2-7; D uncertain. In germline, CDR1 is LGHNA, CDR2 YSLEER. This CDR3 region has 13 residues. Trimming stripped 0 bases from V and 8 bases from J, with 11 bases between.

The chain carries TRBV21-1 and TRBJ2-1; the D segment call TRBD2 is taken from the table without a DNA check. TRBV21-1 is a documented pseudogene. This CDR3 spans 15 amino acids. The CDR3 sequence: CASQGTSGNDNEQFF. The CDR3 DNA follows: TGTGCCAGCCAAGGGACTAGCGGTAACGACAATGAGCAGTTCTTC.

This chain uses TRBV24-1 with TRBJ2-1; TRBD1 agrees at 10 bases. V lost 10 bases to trimming and J lost 3 bases; unmatched junction nucleotides: 5. Germline CDR1 reads KGHDR; CDR2 reads SFDVKD. This CDR3 has 14 amino acids. CDR3 sequence reads: CATSDRGIYNEQFF. The CDR3 nucleotides read TGTGCCACTTCGGACAGGGGGATCTACAATGAGCAGTTCTTC.

V is TRBV9 and J is TRBJ1-1; D is unresolved. The CDR3 spans 13 residues. The germline V gene has CDR1 SGDLS and CDR2 YYNGEE. V shed 1 base and J shed 3 bases, with 7 bases lying between them. The CDR3 DNA sequence: TGTGCCAGCAGCGTACGTACAGACACTGAAGCTTTCTTT. Protein product: CASSVRTDTEAFF.

The genes are TRBV9 and TRBJ2-2; no clear D gene. Germline V gives CDR1 SGDLS, CDR2 YYNGEE. CDR3 length: 13 amino acids. The germline V and J ends were trimmed by 3 bases and 2 bases, with 5 bases remaining between them. CDR3 loop: CASSGQNTGELFF. In DNA, the CDR3 is TGTGCCAGCAGCGGGCAAAACACCGGGGAGCTGTTTTTT.

This chain uses TRBV7-3 with TRBJ2-2; D may be TRBD2 (6 bases). The CDR3 length is 15 residues. V was pared by 3 bases and J by 1 base, with 9 bases between. The germline V gene has CDR1 SGHTA and CDR2 FQGTGA. DNA of the CDR3: TGTGCCAGCAGCTTGGCCGGGAGGAACACCGGGGAGCTGTTTTTT. Translated: CASSLAGRNTGELFF.

For the CDR3, the DNA is TGTGCCAGCAGTTTAAGAGCCGGGACTGTCGAGACCCAGTACTTC. Protein: CASSLRAGTVETQYF. The rearrangement links TRBV28 to TRBJ2-5; possible D gene TRBD2, 6 bases. V was pared by 2 bases and J by 5 bases, with 15 bases between. Germline loops: CDR1 MDHEN, CDR2 SYDVKM. The CDR3 sequence is 15 residues long.

The chain employs TRBV30 and TRBJ2-1; 12 nucleotides align to TRBD2. The CDR3 is made up of 15 amino acids. Germline CDR1 GTSNPN, CDR2 SVGIG (reference sequence). After removal of 5 bases from V and 4 bases from J, the junction contained 6 bases not matched to a gene. The CDR3 DNA reads TGTGCCTGGGACCTAGCGGGAGGGGGGTACAATGAGCAGTTCTTC. The encoded protein is CAWDLAGGGYNEQFF.

This sequence joins TRBV28 and TRBJ1-2; D gene unclear. Germline V gene sequence: CDR1 MDHEN, CDR2 SYDVKM. This CDR3 is built from 13 residues. Trimming took off 2 bases at V and 2 bases at J, with 6 bases between the two ends. The CDR3: CASSLGRNYGYTF. The CDR3 DNA reads TGTGCCAGCAGTTTAGGGAGAAACTATGGCTACACCTTC.

This chain joins TRBV5-1 and TRBJ2-2; D possibly corresponds to TRBD2 (6 bases). V lost 3 bases, J lost 1 base, and 13 bases lay in between. The CDR3 extends over 16 amino acids. Germline V gives CDR1 SGHRS, CDR2 YFSETQ. The CDR3: CASSSSGTQNTGELFF. CDR3 nucleotides: TGCGCCAGCAGCTCTTCCGGGACTCAGAACACCGGGGAGCTGTTTTTT.